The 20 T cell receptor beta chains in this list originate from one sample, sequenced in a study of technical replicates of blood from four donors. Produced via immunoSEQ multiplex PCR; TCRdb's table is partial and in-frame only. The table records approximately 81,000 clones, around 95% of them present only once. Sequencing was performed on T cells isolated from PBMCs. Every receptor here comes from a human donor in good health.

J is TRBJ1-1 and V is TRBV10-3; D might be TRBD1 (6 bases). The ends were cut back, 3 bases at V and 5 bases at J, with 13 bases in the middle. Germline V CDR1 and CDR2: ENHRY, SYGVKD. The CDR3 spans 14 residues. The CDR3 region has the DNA TGTGCCATCAGTGACGTAACGGGACAAACTGAAGCTTTCTTT. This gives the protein CAISDVTGQTEAFF.

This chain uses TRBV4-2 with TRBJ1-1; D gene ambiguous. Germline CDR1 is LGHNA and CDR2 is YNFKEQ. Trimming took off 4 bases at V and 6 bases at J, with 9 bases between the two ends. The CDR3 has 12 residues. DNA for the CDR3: TGTGCCAGCAGCCCGGACTGGCCTGAAGCTTTCTTT. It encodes CASSPDWPEAFF.

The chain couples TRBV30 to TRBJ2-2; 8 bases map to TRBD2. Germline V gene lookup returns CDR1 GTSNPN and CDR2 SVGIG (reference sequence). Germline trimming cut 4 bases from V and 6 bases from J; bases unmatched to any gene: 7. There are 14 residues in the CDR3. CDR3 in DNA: TGTGCCTGGATAACCCCGGGAGGGCCCGGGGAGCTGTTTTTT. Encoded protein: CAWITPGGPGELFF.

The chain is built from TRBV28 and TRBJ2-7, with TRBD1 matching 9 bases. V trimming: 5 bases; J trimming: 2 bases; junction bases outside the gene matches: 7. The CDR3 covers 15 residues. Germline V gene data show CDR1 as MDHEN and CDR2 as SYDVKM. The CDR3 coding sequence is TGTGCCAGCAGTGTCTACAGGGGGCTCGCCTACGAGCAGTACTTC. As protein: CASSVYRGLAYEQYF.

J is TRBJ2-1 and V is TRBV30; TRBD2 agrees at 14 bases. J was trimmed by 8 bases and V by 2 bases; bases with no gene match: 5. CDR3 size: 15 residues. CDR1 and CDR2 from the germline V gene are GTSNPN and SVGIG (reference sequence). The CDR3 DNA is TGTGCCTGGAGTCCCCTGACTAGCGGGAGGGATGAGCAGTTCTTC. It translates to CAWSPLTSGRDEQFF.

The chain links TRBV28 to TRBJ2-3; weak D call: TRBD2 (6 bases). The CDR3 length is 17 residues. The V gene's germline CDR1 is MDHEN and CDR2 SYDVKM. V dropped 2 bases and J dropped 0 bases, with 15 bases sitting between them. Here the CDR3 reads CASSLTHAGSSTDTQYF. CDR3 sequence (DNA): TGTGCCAGCAGTTTAACCCATGCGGGATCGAGCACAGATACGCAGTATTTT.

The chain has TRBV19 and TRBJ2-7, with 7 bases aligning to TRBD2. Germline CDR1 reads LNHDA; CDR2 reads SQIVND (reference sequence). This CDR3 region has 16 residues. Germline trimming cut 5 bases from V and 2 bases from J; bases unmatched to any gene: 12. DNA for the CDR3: TGTGCCAGTAGTGTCTCGGGAAGCGGGGCTGCCTACGAGCAGTACTTC. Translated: CASSVSGSGAAYEQYF.

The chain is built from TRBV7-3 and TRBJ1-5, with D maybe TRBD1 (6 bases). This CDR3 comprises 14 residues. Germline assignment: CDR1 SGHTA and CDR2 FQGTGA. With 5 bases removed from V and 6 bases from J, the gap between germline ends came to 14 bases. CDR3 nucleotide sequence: TGTGCCAGCAGCCAACAGGGATCTGGTCAGCCCCAGCATTTT. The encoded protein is CASSQQGSGQPQHF.

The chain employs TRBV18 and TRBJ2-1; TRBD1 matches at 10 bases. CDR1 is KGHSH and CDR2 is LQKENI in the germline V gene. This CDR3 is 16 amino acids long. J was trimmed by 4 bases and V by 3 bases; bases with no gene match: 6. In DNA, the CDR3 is TGTGCCAGCTCACCTATCGACAGGGGGCGATACAATGAGCAGTTCTTC. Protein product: CASSPIDRGRYNEQFF. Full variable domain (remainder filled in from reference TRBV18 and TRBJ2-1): NAGVMQNPRHLVRRRGQEARLRCSPMKGHSHVYWYRQLPEEGLKFMVYLQKENIIDESGMPKERFSAEFPKEGPSILRIQQVVRGDSAAYFCASSPIDRGRYNEQFFGPGTRLTVL.

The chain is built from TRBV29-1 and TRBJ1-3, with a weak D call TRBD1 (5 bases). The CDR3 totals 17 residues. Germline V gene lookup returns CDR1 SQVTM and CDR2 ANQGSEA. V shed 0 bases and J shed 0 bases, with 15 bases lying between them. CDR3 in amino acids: CSVEDQDGQNSGNTIYF. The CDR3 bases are TGCAGCGTTGAAGATCAGGACGGACAAAACTCTGGAAACACCATATATTTT. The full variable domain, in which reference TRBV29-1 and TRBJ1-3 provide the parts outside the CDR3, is SAVISQKPSRDICQRGTSLTIQCQVDSQVTMMFWYRQQPGQSLTLIATANQGSEATYESGFVIDKFPISRPNLTFSTLTVSNMSPEDSSIYLCSVEDQDGQNSGNTIYFGEGSWLTVV.

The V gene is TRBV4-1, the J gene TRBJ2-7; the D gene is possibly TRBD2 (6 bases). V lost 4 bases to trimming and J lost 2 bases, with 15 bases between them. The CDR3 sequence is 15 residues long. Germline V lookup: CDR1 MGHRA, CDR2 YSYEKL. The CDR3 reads CASSPVASAAYEQYF. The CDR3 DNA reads TGCGCCAGCAGCCCCGTAGCTAGCGCCGCCTACGAGCAGTACTTC.

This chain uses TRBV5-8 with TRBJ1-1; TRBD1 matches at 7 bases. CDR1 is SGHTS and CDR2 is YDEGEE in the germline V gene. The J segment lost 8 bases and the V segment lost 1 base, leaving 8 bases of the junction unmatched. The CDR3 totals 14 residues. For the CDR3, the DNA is TGTGCCAGCAGCTTGTACCAGGGGGACCTCGAAGCTTTCTTT. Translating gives CASSLYQGDLEAFF.

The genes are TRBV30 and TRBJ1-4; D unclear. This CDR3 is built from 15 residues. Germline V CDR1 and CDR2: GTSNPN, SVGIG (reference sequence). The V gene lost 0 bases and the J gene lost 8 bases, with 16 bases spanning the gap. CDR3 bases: TGTGCCTGGAGTGTAAAACTACGGGAGAGGGAAAAACTGTTTTTT. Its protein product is CAWSVKLREREKLFF. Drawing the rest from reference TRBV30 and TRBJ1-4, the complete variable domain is SQTIHQWPATLVQPVGSPLSLECTVEGTSNPNLYWYRQAAGRGLQLLFYSVGIGQISSEVPQNLSASRPQDRQFILSSKKLLLSDSGFYLCAWSVKLREREKLFFGSGTQLSVL.

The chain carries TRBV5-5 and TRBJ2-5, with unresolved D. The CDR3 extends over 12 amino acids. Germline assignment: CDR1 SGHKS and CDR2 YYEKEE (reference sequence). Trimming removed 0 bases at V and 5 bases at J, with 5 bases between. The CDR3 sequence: CASSLELETQYF. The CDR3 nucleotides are TGTGCCAGCAGCTTGGAACTGGAGACCCAGTACTTC.

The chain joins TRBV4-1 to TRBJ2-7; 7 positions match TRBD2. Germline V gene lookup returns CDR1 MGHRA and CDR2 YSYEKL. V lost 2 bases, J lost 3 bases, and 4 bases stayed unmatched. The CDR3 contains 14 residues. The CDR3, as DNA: TGCGCCAGCAGCCAAAGTAGCGGGCGCTACGAGCAGTACTTC. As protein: CASSQSSGRYEQYF.

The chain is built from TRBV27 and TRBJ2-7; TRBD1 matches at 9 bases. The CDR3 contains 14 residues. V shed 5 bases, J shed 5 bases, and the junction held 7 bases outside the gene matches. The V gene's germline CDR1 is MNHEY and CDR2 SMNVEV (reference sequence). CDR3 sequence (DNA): TGTGCCAGCAGTCCCTGGGACAGGGAGGACGAGCAGTACTTC. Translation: CASSPWDREDEQYF.

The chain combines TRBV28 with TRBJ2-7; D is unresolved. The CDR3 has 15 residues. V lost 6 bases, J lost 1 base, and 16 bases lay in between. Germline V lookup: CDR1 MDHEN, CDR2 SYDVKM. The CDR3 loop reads CASSPPAEASYEQYF. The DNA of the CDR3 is TGTGCCAGCAGCCCCCCGGCTGAAGCGTCCTACGAGCAGTACTTC.

CDR3: CASSVGGPEAFF. The CDR3 coding sequence is TGTGCCAGCAGCGTAGGGGGGCCTGAAGCTTTCTTT. The genes are TRBV9 and TRBJ1-1; the D gene is possibly TRBD1 (6 bases). Trimming stripped 0 bases from V and 6 bases from J, with 6 bases between. The CDR3 consists of 12 residues. Germline V gene lookup returns CDR1 SGDLS and CDR2 YYNGEE.

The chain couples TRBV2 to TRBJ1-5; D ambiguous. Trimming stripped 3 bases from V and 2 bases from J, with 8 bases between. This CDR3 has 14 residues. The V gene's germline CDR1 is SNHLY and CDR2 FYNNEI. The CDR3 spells CASSEEVGNQPQHF. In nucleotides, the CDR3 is TGTGCCAGCAGTGAGGAGGTTGGCAATCAGCCCCAGCATTTT.

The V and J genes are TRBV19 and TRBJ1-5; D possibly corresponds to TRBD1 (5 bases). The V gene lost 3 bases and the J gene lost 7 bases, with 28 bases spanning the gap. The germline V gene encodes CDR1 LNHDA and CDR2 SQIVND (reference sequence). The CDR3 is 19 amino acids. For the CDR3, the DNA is TGTGCCAGTAGTATCCCACGCAGGGATGAAGACTTTCTAAGGCAGCCCCAGCATTTT. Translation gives CASSIPRRDEDFLRQPQHF.